This T cell receptor beta chain comes out of a study of response to subunit inactivated influenza vaccine. TCRdb passed the RT-PCR reads through MiXCR, listing each CDR3 protein once. This repertoire shows hundreds of thousands of distinct CDR3 sequences, about 11% found once; its top ten account for roughly 11%. There are many counts of this clonotype. The sample also formed part of further work on T cells expressing NK-cell markers. As that report states: 5'RACE template switching with UMIs generated TCR beta cDNA. Sorting was limited to alpha-beta TCR-expressing T cells with an anti-gamma-delta TCR antibody in several experiments. CD8+ T cells in more than five donors included dominant NKG2C+ clonotypes at roughly 1.0-8%. A few donors' CD3+CD56-NKG2C+ cells were dominated by the same clonotypes. Uncertainty persisted over the HCMV specificity of expanded NKG2C+ T cell clones.

This receptor was taken from a man between 45 and 60 years old who received an inactivated influenza vaccine. The material was PBMCs from blood, obtained on the day of vaccination.

The CDR3 loop is CASKRTYNEQFF. In nucleotides, the CDR3 is TGTGCCAGCAAACGGACCTACAATGAGCAGTTCTTC. The chain combines TRBV28 with TRBJ2-1, with D uncertain. Germline CDR1 reads MDHEN; CDR2 reads SYDVKM. The CDR3 extends over 12 amino acids. V shed 7 bases and J shed 2 bases, with 6 bases lying between them.